The next 27 T cell receptor beta chains were all read from a single sample in a study of shared clonotypes between healthy human individuals. Only in-frame clones appear in the TCRdb table, and some are missing; sequencing was by immunoSEQ multiplex PCR. This sample yields 2,500,000 or so clones, of which approximately 93% are seen a single time; 0.35% to 0.45% belongs to the top ten. The material sequenced was naive CD4+ T cells from PBMCs. Subset defined: CD45RA+ positively selected. The receptors derive from a young man in good health. Some clones in this sample may be carry-over from other donors' samples.

The chain links TRBV7-9 to TRBJ1-4; D is perhaps TRBD1 (6 bases). V was pared by 5 bases and J by 0 bases, with 16 bases between. The CDR3 loop spans 17 amino acids. Germline V CDR1 and CDR2: SEHNR, FQNEAQ (reference sequence). The CDR3 reads CASSPDRKGATNEKLFF. Written as DNA, the CDR3 is TGTGCCAGCAGCCCAGACAGGAAAGGGGCAACTAATGAAAAACTGTTTTTT.

Points on this clone: The same CDR3 can be traced to other DNA sequences in this sample. The genes are TRBV6-6 and TRBJ2-3, with a possible D match to TRBD2 (6 bases). Trimming pared 5 bases from V and 0 bases from J, leaving 9 bases between. The CDR3 length is 14 residues. Germline V gives CDR1 MNHNY, CDR2 SVGAGI (reference sequence). CDR3 sequence reads: CASSPSGSTDTQYF. CDR3 coding DNA: TGTGCCAGCAGTCCCAGCGGGAGCACAGATACGCAGTATTTT.

The chain has TRBV6-1 and TRBJ2-7; tentatively, D is TRBD1 or TRBD2 (5 bases each). CDR1 and CDR2 from the germline V gene are MNHNS and SASEGT. CDR3 length: 15 amino acids. V was pared by 6 bases and J by 3 bases, with 18 bases between. DNA for the CDR3: TGTGCCAGCAGCCCCACCGGGACCGGGGACTACGAGCAGTACTTC. Its translation is CASSPTGTGDYEQYF.

The chain is built from TRBV21-1 and TRBJ2-2; the DNA was not used to check the table's D call, TRBD1. TRBV21-1 is given as a pseudogene. The CDR3 runs 15 residues. As DNA, the CDR3 is TGTGCCAGCAGCGCCCGACAAAAGAACACCGGGGAGCTGTTTTTT. Its translation: CASSARQKNTGELFF.

The rearrangement links TRBV7-2 to TRBJ2-1; D gene ambiguous. CDR1 is SGHTA and CDR2 is FQGNSA in the germline V gene. The germline V and J ends were trimmed by 0 bases and 9 bases, with 15 bases remaining between them. This CDR3 is 15 amino acids long. The CDR3 DNA is TGTGCCAGCAGCTTAGCAACGTGGCTAGGGTCTGAGCAGTTCTTC. It encodes CASSLATWLGSEQFF. The whole variable domain, remainder taken from reference TRBV7-2 and TRBJ2-1, is GAGVSQSPSNKVTEKGKDVELRCDPISGHTALYWYRQSLGQGLEFLIYFQGNSAPDKSGLPSDRFSAERTGGSVSTLTIQRTQQEDSAVYLCASSLATWLGSEQFFGPGTRLTVL.

The sample holds one count of this clone. CDR3 sequence (DNA): TGTGCCAGCTCCATCTATCCCAGCGGGAAGTCCGATGAGCAGTTCTTC. Amino acid sequence: CASSIYPSGKSDEQFF. This chain joins TRBV28 and TRBJ2-1, with 7 nucleotides matching TRBD2. The CDR3 has 16 residues. V lost 8 bases and J lost 8; bases outside the gene matches: 18. Germline lookup yields CDR1 MDHEN and CDR2 SYDVKM.

The chain carries TRBV19 and TRBJ2-2; 10 positions match TRBD1. J lost 4 bases, V lost 5 bases, and 4 bases had no gene match. In germline, CDR1 is LNHDA, CDR2 SQIVND (reference sequence). This CDR3 region has 15 residues. CDR3 sequence reads: CASSGWTGGTGELFF. The CDR3 DNA is TGTGCCAGTAGTGGATGGACAGGGGGCACCGGGGAGCTGTTTTTT.

The genes are TRBV18 and TRBJ1-6, with 11 positions matching TRBD1. This CDR3 has 15 residues. Germline CDR1 and CDR2: KGHSH and LQKENI. Unmatched junction bases numbered 7, after V lost 5 bases and J lost 10 bases. CDR3 region: CASSIGTGGYSPLHF. In nucleotides, the CDR3 is TGTGCCAGCTCAATTGGGACAGGGGGTTACTCACCCCTCCACTTT.

The chain links TRBV28 to TRBJ2-7, with 8 bases fitting TRBD2. The CDR3 runs to 14 residues. Trimming at V came to 6 bases and at J to 3 bases, leaving 7 bases not matched to a gene. The germline gives CDR1 MDHEN, CDR2 SYDVKM. CDR3 in amino acids: CASSPGGIGYEQYF. In nucleotides, the CDR3 is TGTGCCAGCAGCCCGGGGGGGATTGGCTACGAGCAGTACTTC.

V is TRBV5-1 and J is TRBJ1-1; D is uncertain. Trimming cost V 0 bases and J 3 bases, with 6 bases left between them. The CDR3 totals 13 residues. Germline-derived CDR1 and CDR2 are SGHRS and YFSETQ. The CDR3 nucleotides read TGCGCCAGCAGCTTGGACGCCTACACTGAAGCTTTCTTT. Encoded protein: CASSLDAYTEAFF.

This chain joins TRBV4-1 and TRBJ2-1, with D possibly called TRBD1 or TRBD2 (6 bases each). The CDR3 runs to 17 residues. Germline values: CDR1 MGHRA, CDR2 YSYEKL. V lost 1 base to trimming and J lost 3 bases, with 16 bases between them. The CDR3 DNA sequence: TGCGCCAGCAGCCAAGTTTTGGGGGGCGGGATCTACAATGAGCAGTTCTTC. It translates to CASSQVLGGGIYNEQFF.

This clone came up once. This chain uses TRBV18 with TRBJ1-4, with 9 bases identical to TRBD1. The V gene end was trimmed by 8 bases and the J gene end by 7 bases; junction bases not matched to a gene: 8. This CDR3 region has 14 residues. Germline CDR1 is KGHSH and CDR2 is LQKENI. The CDR3 sequence: CASHAGTGPEKLFF. CDR3 in DNA: TGTGCCAGCCACGCGGGGACAGGGCCTGAAAAACTGTTTTTT.

CDR3 sequence: CASSLTAARHENTEAFF. In DNA form, the CDR3 reads TGCGCCAGCAGCTTGACGGCGGCTCGCCATGAGAACACTGAAGCTTTCTTT. This chain uses TRBV5-1 with TRBJ1-1; no reliable D call. Germline CDR1 reads SGHRS; CDR2 reads YFSETQ. The CDR3 extends over 17 amino acids. V shed 1 base and J shed 1 base, with 17 bases lying between them.

The rearrangement links TRBV5-5 to TRBJ2-7, with D maybe TRBD1 (5 bases). This CDR3 is built from 15 residues. V lost 0 bases, J lost 7 bases, and 17 bases lay in between. Germline V gene lookup returns CDR1 SGHKS and CDR2 YYEKEE (reference sequence). The CDR3 region has the DNA TGTGCCAGCAGCTTGGTCTCGGCGACAGCCCGGGAGCAGTACTTC. The encoded protein is CASSLVSATAREQYF. The variable domain in full, completed from reference TRBV5-5 and TRBJ2-7, reads DAGVTQSPTHLIKTRGQQVTLRCSPISGHKSVSWYQQVLGQGPQFIFQYYEKEERGRGNFPDRFSARQFPNYSSELNVNALLLGDSALYLCASSLVSATAREQYFGPGTRLTVT.

V is TRBV5-1 and J is TRBJ2-1, with D possibly matching TRBD1 (6 bases). CDR1 and CDR2 from the germline V gene are SGHRS and YFSETQ. The CDR3 contains 16 residues. V dropped 0 bases and J dropped 9 bases, with 19 bases sitting between them. The CDR3 sequence: CASSLAQGQGSPEQFF. CDR3 sequence (DNA): TGCGCCAGCAGCTTGGCCCAGGGGCAGGGGAGTCCTGAGCAGTTCTTC.

The chain uses TRBV12-5 and TRBJ2-7, with 8 bases aligning to TRBD2. Germline assignment: CDR1 LGHNT and CDR2 FRNRAP. CDR3 size: 19 residues. The ends lost 1 base at V and 3 bases at J; junction bases unmatched: 17. As DNA, the CDR3 is TGTGCTAGTGGTTTGGACGCGGGGGGAGGGAGCGGAAAGCGCTACGAGCAGTACTTC. Its protein is CASGLDAGGGSGKRYEQYF.

This chain uses TRBV2 with TRBJ2-3; D unclear. V gave up 0 bases and J gave up 1 base, with 11 bases separating them. The germline CDR1 and CDR2 sequences are SNHLY and FYNNEI. This CDR3 spans 16 amino acids. The CDR3 DNA follows: TGTGCCAGCAGTGAAGCTGCGCATCCCGGCACAGATACGCAGTATTTT. This translates into CASSEAAHPGTDTQYF.

The chain employs TRBV28 and TRBJ2-1; D may be TRBD2 (6 bases). V dropped 6 bases and J dropped 0 bases, with 12 bases sitting between them. The CDR3 is 15 amino acids. Germline V gives CDR1 MDHEN, CDR2 SYDVKM. DNA for the CDR3: TGTGCCAGCAGACAGGAGGGAGGCTCCTACAATGAGCAGTTCTTC. Translating gives CASRQEGGSYNEQFF.

This chain joins TRBV5-4 and TRBJ1-2; D might be TRBD1 (5 bases). This CDR3 contains 15 residues. V lost 4 bases, J lost 4 bases, and 17 bases lay in between. In germline, CDR1 is SGHNT, CDR2 YYREEE (reference sequence). The CDR3 region is CASSQGLPGLYGYTF. The CDR3, as DNA: TGTGCCAGCAGCCAGGGACTTCCAGGCCTCTATGGCTACACCTTC.

The CDR3 reads CASSSTGTNTEAFF. CDR3 nucleotide sequence: TGTGCCAGCAGCTCGACCGGGACCAACACTGAAGCTTTCTTT. The genes are TRBV11-3 and TRBJ1-1, with D perhaps matching TRBD1 (5 bases). CDR3 size: 14 residues. The V and J ends lost 4 bases and 2 bases respectively, with 11 bases between them. From germline, CDR1 is SGHNT and CDR2 YENEEA.

The chain joins TRBV5-1 to TRBJ1-1, with 8 positions matching TRBD1. The CDR3 runs 15 residues. Germline CDR1 and CDR2: SGHRS and YFSETQ. Losses at the gene ends were 2 bases for V and 3 bases for J; bases not matched to a gene: 6. The CDR3 sequence is CASSFTGGSDTEAFF. The CDR3 DNA follows: TGCGCCAGCAGCTTTACAGGGGGGTCGGACACTGAAGCTTTCTTT. The entire variable domain, with the rest obtained from reference TRBV5-1 and TRBJ1-1, is as follows: KAGVTQTPRYLIKTRGQQVTLSCSPISGHRSVSWYQQTPGQGLQFLFEYFSETQRNKGNFPGRFSGRQFSNSRSEMNVSTLELGDSALYLCASSFTGGSDTEAFFGQGTRLTVV.

This chain connects TRBV5-4 to TRBJ2-7; D not resolved. The CDR3 length is 13 residues. The germline V gene encodes CDR1 SGHNT and CDR2 YYREEE (reference sequence). Trimming removed 4 bases from V and 4 bases from J, with 12 bases in between. CDR3: CASSPSAGYEQYF. The CDR3 DNA reads as TGTGCCAGCAGCCCGAGCGCCGGATACGAGCAGTACTTC.

CDR3 sequence (DNA): TGTGCCAGCAGCCCAGCGGGTAGCGGGAGGCCAGATACGCAGTATTTT. Protein: CASSPAGSGRPDTQYF. The chain uses TRBV28 and TRBJ2-3; 10 bases are a match to TRBD2. CDR3 length: 16 amino acids. V was pared by 6 bases and J by 4 bases, with 10 bases of the junction left unmatched. Looked up from germline, CDR1 is MDHEN and CDR2 is SYDVKM.

J is TRBJ2-1 and V is TRBV29-1; TRBD2 is a possible D gene (6 bases). Trimming cost V 4 bases and J 6 bases, with 16 bases left between them. Germline values: CDR1 SQVTM, CDR2 ANQGSEA. This CDR3 region has 14 residues. DNA of the CDR3: TGCAGCGTTGCCAGGGACTGGGCAACCAATGAGCAGTTCTTC. Protein sequence: CSVARDWATNEQFF.

The chain links TRBV19 to TRBJ2-7; D may be TRBD1 (6 bases). CDR3 length: 15 amino acids. CDR1 is LNHDA, CDR2 SQIVND, per germline (reference sequence). V was cut by 2 bases and J by 3 bases, with 14 bases left in between. DNA for the CDR3: TGTGCCAGTAGTATAATAGGACAGAAATACTACGAGCAGTACTTC. As protein: CASSIIGQKYYEQYF.

With regard to this clone: Other DNA sequences within the sample encode an identical CDR3. The J gene is TRBJ1-2, the V gene TRBV6-5, with D uncertain. The germline CDR1 and CDR2 sequences are MNHEY and SVGAGI. Trimming pared 0 bases from V and 5 bases from J, leaving 4 bases between. This CDR3 spans 12 amino acids. The DNA of the CDR3 is TGTGCCAGCAGTTACTCGGGGTATGGCTACACCTTC. Amino acid sequence: CASSYSGYGYTF.

On this clone: Other DNA variants within this sample encode the same CDR3. The rearrangement joins TRBV5-4 to TRBJ2-5; the D gene could be TRBD1 or TRBD2 (5 bases each). Trimming left V 1 base short and J 4 bases short, with 8 bases between. Germline V gene lookup returns CDR1 SGHNT and CDR2 YYREEE (reference sequence). This CDR3 contains 13 residues. In nucleotides, the CDR3 is TGTGCCAGCAGCTTGCCCGGGGCAGAGACCCAGTACTTC. It is translated as CASSLPGAETQYF.